Listed here are 21 T cell receptor beta chains from one sample, sequenced in a study of T-cell memory formation after mild COVID-19. Each CDR3 protein is one row after TCRdb ran MiXCR on the 5' RACE reads. The data hold more than 150,000 distinct CDR3 sequences, with about 20% observed a single time. Material: PBMCs or a T cell subset sorted from them (not recorded which). The receptors were sampled from an adult woman who had mild COVID-19 (a few samples of this study predate the infection). Cell type and time point are not known.

This clonotype turned up a few times. This rearrangement joins TRBV24-1 to TRBJ2-2; perhaps TRBD2 as D (6 bases). The CDR3 sequence is 13 residues long. V lost 8 bases, J lost 6 bases, and 12 bases lay in between. CDR1 KGHDR and CDR2 SFDVKD come from the germline V gene. The DNA for the CDR3 is TGTGCCACCAATGGAGGGTTCTCCGGGGAGCTGTTTTTT. Amino acid sequence: CATNGGFSGELFF.

The chain links TRBV4-1 to TRBJ1-1; D ambiguous. The germline CDR1 and CDR2 sequences are MGHRA and YSYEKL. Trimming cost V 3 bases and J 7 bases, with 15 bases left between them. The CDR3 runs 14 residues. This CDR3 is CASSHRGKGGEAFF. The CDR3 region has the DNA TGCGCCAGCAGCCACCGAGGGAAGGGTGGTGAAGCTTTCTTT.

This chain connects TRBV7-8 to TRBJ2-1; D is possibly TRBD2 (6 bases). This CDR3 contains 16 residues. Germline V gene data show CDR1 as SGHVS and CDR2 as FQNEAQ. Trimming removed 5 bases from V and 0 bases from J, with 14 bases in between. The CDR3 nucleotides are TGTGCCAGCAGCGATCTTAGCGGTAGCTCCTACAATGAGCAGTTCTTC. Translated, it gives CASSDLSGSSYNEQFF.

This chain joins TRBV6-2 or TRBV6-3 and TRBJ1-6, with 7 bases that match TRBD1. Germline CDR1 MNHEY, CDR2 SVGEGT. The CDR3 length is 14 residues. The V gene end was trimmed by 6 bases and the J gene end by 9 bases; junction bases not matched to a gene: 8. CDR3 nucleotides: TGTGCCAGCAGCCCCGGGACAGCCGCTTCACCCCTCCACTTT. Translating it yields CASSPGTAASPLHF.

The V gene is TRBV6-6, the J gene TRBJ2-2; 8 bases map to TRBD2. CDR3 length equals 14 residues. V dropped 11 bases and J dropped 6; count of bases not matched to a gene: 11. Germline V CDR1 and CDR2: MNHNY, SVGAGI (reference sequence). The CDR3 region is CAGRGLEVSGELFF. In DNA, the CDR3 is TGTGCCGGCCGGGGACTAGAGGTATCCGGGGAGCTGTTTTTT.

The sample holds a few counts of this clonotype. The rearrangement links TRBV7-6 to TRBJ2-2; D possibly uses TRBD1 or TRBD2 (5 bases each). CDR3 length: 13 residues. V dropped 5 bases and J dropped 6 bases, with 10 bases sitting between them. Germline-derived CDR1 and CDR2 are SGHVS and FNYEAQ. The CDR3 nucleotides are TGTGCCAGCAGCATGGGACCGCCCGGGGAGCTGTTTTTT. Its translation: CASSMGPPGELFF.

CDR3 sequence: CASSRARASDDNEQFF. The CDR3 coding sequence is TGTGCCAGCAGTCGTGCCCGGGCTAGCGATGACAATGAGCAGTTCTTC. The V gene is TRBV12-3 or TRBV12-4, the J gene TRBJ2-1, with D perhaps matching TRBD2 (6 bases). CDR3 size: 16 residues. The V and J ends lost 5 bases and 5 bases respectively, with 19 bases between them.

V and J are TRBV6-2 or TRBV6-3 and TRBJ2-3; 8 bases align to TRBD2. In germline, CDR1 is MNHEY, CDR2 SVGEGT. This CDR3 has 16 amino acids. V gave up 6 bases and J gave up 4 bases; unmatched junction bases: 12. The CDR3 loop reads CASSYLLSGSSDTQYF. CDR3 DNA sequence: TGTGCCAGCAGCTACCTCCTGAGCGGGAGTTCAGATACGCAGTATTTT.

This clonotype was found many times. The V gene is TRBV7-9, the J gene TRBJ2-5; D ambiguous. The CDR3 spans 11 residues. The V and J ends lost 5 bases and 0 bases respectively, with 1 base between them. Germline lookup yields CDR1 SEHNR and CDR2 FQNEAQ (reference sequence). This CDR3 is CASSNQETQYF. The CDR3 coding sequence is TGTGCCAGCAGCAACCAAGAGACCCAGTACTTC.

This clonotype was observed a few times. CDR3 sequence (DNA): TGCGCCAGCAGCTTGGAGCTAGCGGGAGGCGGCACAGATACGCAGTATTTT. Protein product: CASSLELAGGGTDTQYF. The chain couples TRBV5-1 to TRBJ2-3, with 11 bases identical to TRBD2. The CDR3 spans 17 residues. J lost 1 base, V lost 0 bases, and 4 bases had no gene match. The germline CDR1 and CDR2 sequences are SGHRS and YFSETQ.

The gene calls are TRBV5-1 and TRBJ1-2; no definite D call. Trimming cost V 0 bases and J 3 bases, with 9 bases left between them. The V gene's germline CDR1 is SGHRS and CDR2 YFSETQ. The CDR3 runs to 14 residues. This chain's CDR3 is CASSLDGGDYGYTF. CDR3 in DNA: TGCGCCAGCAGCTTGGACGGTGGGGACTATGGCTACACCTTC.

The sample holds a few counts of this clonotype. The gene calls are TRBV7-8 and TRBJ2-3, with 13 bases aligning to TRBD2. CDR1 SGHVS and CDR2 FQNEAQ come from the germline V gene. J lost 0 bases, V lost 5 bases, and 11 bases had no gene match. The CDR3 contains 19 residues. CDR3 loop: CASSRRPGTSGESTDTQYF. CDR3 DNA sequence: TGTGCCAGCAGCCGTCGTCCCGGGACTAGCGGGGAAAGCACAGATACGCAGTATTTT.

This clonotype came up a few times. This chain links TRBV9 with TRBJ2-1, with TRBD1 identical over 7 bases. The CDR3 has 15 residues. The germline gives CDR1 SGDLS, CDR2 YYNGEE. The J segment lost 3 bases and the V segment lost 3 bases, leaving 6 bases of the junction unmatched. CDR3 region: CASSAGQVLYNEQFF. CDR3 sequence (DNA): TGTGCCAGCAGCGCCGGACAGGTTCTCTACAATGAGCAGTTCTTC. Filled out from reference TRBV9 and TRBJ2-1, the complete variable domain reads DSGVTQTPKHLITATGQRVTLRCSPRSGDLSVYWYQQSLDQGLQFLIQYYNGEERAKGNILERFSAQQFPDLHSELNLSSLELGDSALYFCASSAGQVLYNEQFFGPGTRLTVL.

The V gene is TRBV24-1, the J gene TRBJ2-1, with 11 bases aligning to TRBD2. The germline V gene has CDR1 KGHDR and CDR2 SFDVKD. The J segment lost 3 bases and the V segment lost 3 bases, leaving 3 bases of the junction unmatched. This CDR3 contains 16 residues. In DNA form, the CDR3 reads TGTGCCACCAGTGATACCGGACTAGCGGGCTACAATGAGCAGTTCTTC. This gives the protein CATSDTGLAGYNEQFF.

V usage is TRBV7-9 and J usage is TRBJ1-1; D call uncertain. The germline CDR1 and CDR2 sequences are SEHNR and FQNEAQ (reference sequence). Trimming took 6 bases from V and 5 from J, leaving 13 bases between them. The CDR3 extends over 13 amino acids. The CDR3 nucleotides read TGTGCCAGCAGACGCGGAGGATTAACTGAAGCTTTCTTT. Amino acid sequence: CASRRGGLTEAFF.

In this sample, this clonotype turned up a few times. The V call is TRBV12-3 or TRBV12-4, the J call TRBJ2-1; 8 nucleotides match TRBD2. The V and J ends lost 5 bases and 4 bases, in that order; junction bases with no gene match: 4. The CDR3 totals 14 residues. The chain's CDR3 is CASSPAGVYNEQFF. The CDR3 nucleotides are TGTGCCAGCAGTCCAGCGGGGGTGTACAATGAGCAGTTCTTC.

This rearrangement joins TRBV6-6 to TRBJ2-3, with TRBD2 matching over 9 bases. V trimming: 6 bases; J trimming: 3 bases; junction bases outside the gene matches: 13. The CDR3 totals 17 residues. Germline V CDR1 and CDR2: MNHNY, SVGAGI (reference sequence). The CDR3 nucleotides read TGTGCCAGCAGCTACCCCGCTAGCGGGGCGGGGACAGATACGCAGTATTTT. Its translation is CASSYPASGAGTDTQYF.

The chain recombines TRBV20-1 with TRBJ2-7, with 9 bases lining up with TRBD1. V shed 6 bases, J shed 1 base, and the junction held 10 bases outside the gene matches. The CDR3 length is 15 residues. CDR1 is DFQATT and CDR2 is SNEGSKA in the germline V gene (reference sequence). Written as DNA, the CDR3 is TGCAGTGCAACTGAACTCGGGACAGGGTCCTACGAGCAGTACTTC. Its translation is CSATELGTGSYEQYF.

This chain connects TRBV6-1 to TRBJ1-1; the match to TRBD1 covers 10 bases. This CDR3 is 18 amino acids long. With 5 bases clipped from V and 1 base from J, the junction kept 13 bases outside the gene matches. Germline V CDR1 and CDR2: MNHNS, SASEGT. The CDR3 is CASSQYMGGQGPNTEAFF. The CDR3 DNA sequence: TGTGCCAGCAGTCAATATATGGGGGGACAGGGGCCGAACACTGAAGCTTTCTTT.

A few counts support this clonotype. V and J are TRBV30 and TRBJ1-1, with TRBD1 matching over 9 bases. Germline V gene lookup returns CDR1 GTSNPN and CDR2 SVGIG (reference sequence). The CDR3 is 20 amino acids. J was trimmed by 5 bases and V by 1 base; bases with no gene match: 23. The CDR3 loop reads CAWSGGQGRFASTLGTEAFF. DNA for the CDR3: TGTGCCTGGAGTGGGGGACAGGGACGATTTGCGAGTACTTTGGGGACTGAAGCTTTCTTT.

The J gene is TRBJ1-3, the V gene TRBV28, with D uncertain. In germline, CDR1 is MDHEN, CDR2 SYDVKM. CDR3 length equals 18 residues. V lost 2 bases and J 0 bases, leaving 17 bases between the germline ends. CDR3 sequence: CASSLDGNPAGSGNTIYF. For the CDR3, the DNA is TGTGCCAGCAGTTTAGATGGTAACCCTGCGGGCTCTGGAAACACCATATATTTT.